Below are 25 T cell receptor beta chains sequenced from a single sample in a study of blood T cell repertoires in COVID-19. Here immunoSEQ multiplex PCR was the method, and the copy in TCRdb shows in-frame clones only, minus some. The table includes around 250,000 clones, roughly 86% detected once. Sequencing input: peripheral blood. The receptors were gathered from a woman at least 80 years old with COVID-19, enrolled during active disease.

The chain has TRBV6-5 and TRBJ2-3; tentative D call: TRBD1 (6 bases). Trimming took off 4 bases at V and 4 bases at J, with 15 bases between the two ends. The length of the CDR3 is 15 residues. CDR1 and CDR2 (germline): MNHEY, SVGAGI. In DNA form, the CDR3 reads TGTGCCAGCAGTTCGGACAGAGGTCTTTCAGATACGCAGTATTTT. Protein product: CASSSDRGLSDTQYF.

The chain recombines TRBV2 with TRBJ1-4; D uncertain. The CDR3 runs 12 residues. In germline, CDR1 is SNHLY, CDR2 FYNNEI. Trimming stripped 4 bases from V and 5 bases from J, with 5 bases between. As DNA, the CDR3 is TGTGCCAGCAGTGCCCAAAATGAAAAACTGTTTTTT. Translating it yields CASSAQNEKLFF.

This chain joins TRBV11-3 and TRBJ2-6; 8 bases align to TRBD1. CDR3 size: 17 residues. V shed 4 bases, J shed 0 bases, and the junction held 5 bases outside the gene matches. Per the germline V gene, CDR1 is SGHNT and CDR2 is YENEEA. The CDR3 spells CASSSGTGNSGANVLTF. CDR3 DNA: TGTGCCAGCAGCTCCGGGACAGGCAACTCTGGGGCCAACGTCCTGACTTTC.

In nucleotides, the CDR3 is TGCGCCAGCAGCCAAGATGAAGCGGGGGGAGAGACCCAGTACTTC. Its translation: CASSQDEAGGETQYF. The V and J genes are TRBV4-1 and TRBJ2-5; 9 bases match TRBD2. The length of the CDR3 is 15 residues. V shed 0 bases and J 4 bases; nucleotides not matched to a gene: 3. The germline V gene has CDR1 MGHRA and CDR2 YSYEKL.

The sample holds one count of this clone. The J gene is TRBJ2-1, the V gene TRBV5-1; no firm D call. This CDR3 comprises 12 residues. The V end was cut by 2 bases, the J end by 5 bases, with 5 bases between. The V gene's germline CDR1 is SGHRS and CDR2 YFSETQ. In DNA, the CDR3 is TGCGCCAGCAGCTTTCGGGACAATGAGCAGTTCTTC. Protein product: CASSFRDNEQFF. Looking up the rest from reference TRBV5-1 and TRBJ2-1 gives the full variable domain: KAGVTQTPRYLIKTRGQQVTLSCSPISGHRSVSWYQQTPGQGLQFLFEYFSETQRNKGNFPGRFSGRQFSNSRSEMNVSTLELGDSALYLCASSFRDNEQFFGPGTRLTVL.

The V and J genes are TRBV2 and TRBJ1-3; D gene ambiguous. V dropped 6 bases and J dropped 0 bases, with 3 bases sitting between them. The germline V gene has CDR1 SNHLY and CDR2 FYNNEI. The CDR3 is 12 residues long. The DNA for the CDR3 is TGTGCCAGCAGCGGCTCTGGAAACACCATATATTTT. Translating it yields CASSGSGNTIYF.

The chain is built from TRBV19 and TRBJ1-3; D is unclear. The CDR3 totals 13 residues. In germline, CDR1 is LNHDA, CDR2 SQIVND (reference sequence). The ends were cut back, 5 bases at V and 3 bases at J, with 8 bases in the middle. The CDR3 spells CASSSVIGNTIYF. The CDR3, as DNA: TGTGCCAGTAGTTCAGTTATTGGAAACACCATATATTTT.

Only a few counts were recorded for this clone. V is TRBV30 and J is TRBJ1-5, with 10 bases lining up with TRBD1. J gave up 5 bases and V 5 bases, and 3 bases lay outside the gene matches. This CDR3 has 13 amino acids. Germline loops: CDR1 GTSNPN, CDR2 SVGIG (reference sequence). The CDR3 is CAWSGQGDQPQHF. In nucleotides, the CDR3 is TGTGCCTGGTCTGGACAGGGGGATCAGCCCCAGCATTTT.

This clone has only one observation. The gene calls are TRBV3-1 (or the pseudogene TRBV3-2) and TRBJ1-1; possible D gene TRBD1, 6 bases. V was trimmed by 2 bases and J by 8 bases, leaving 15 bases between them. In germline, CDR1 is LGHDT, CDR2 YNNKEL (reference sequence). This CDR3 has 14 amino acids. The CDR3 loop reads CASSQQPGQTEAFF. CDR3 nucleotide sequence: TGTGCCAGCAGCCAACAACCCGGACAGACGGAAGCTTTCTTT.

CDR3 in DNA: TGTGCCAGCAGTAGGGCGGGGACAGACAATGAAAAACTGTTTTTT. Translated, it gives CASSRAGTDNEKLFF. The V call is TRBV2, the J call TRBJ1-4; TRBD1 aligns across 7 bases. Germline CDR1 and CDR2: SNHLY and FYNNEI. The V gene end was trimmed by 5 bases and the J gene end by 5 bases; junction bases not matched to a gene: 8. CDR3 size: 15 residues. The entire variable domain, with the rest obtained from reference TRBV2 and TRBJ1-4, is as follows: EPEVTQTPSHQVTQMGQEVILRCVPISNHLYFYWYRQILGQKVEFLVSFYNNEISEKSEIFDDQFSVERPDGSNFTLKIRSTKLEDSAMYFCASSRAGTDNEKLFFGSGTQLSVL.

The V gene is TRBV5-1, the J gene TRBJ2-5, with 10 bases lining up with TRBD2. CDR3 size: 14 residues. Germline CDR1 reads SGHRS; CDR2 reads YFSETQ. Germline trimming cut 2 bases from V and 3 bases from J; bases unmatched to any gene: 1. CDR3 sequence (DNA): TGCGCCAGCAGCTTAAGCGGGGGGGAAGAGACCCAGTACTTC. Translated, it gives CASSLSGGEETQYF.

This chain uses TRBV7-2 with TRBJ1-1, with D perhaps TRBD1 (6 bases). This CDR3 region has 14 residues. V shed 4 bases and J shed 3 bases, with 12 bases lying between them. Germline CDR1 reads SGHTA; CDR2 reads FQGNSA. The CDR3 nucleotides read TGTGCCAGCAGCTCGAGGGGGTGGGACACTGAAGCTTTCTTT. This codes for CASSSRGWDTEAFF.

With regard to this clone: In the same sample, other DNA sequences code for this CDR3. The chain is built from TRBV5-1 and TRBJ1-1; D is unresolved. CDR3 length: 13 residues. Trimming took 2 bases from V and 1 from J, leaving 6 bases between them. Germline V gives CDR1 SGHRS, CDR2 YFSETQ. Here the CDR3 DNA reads TGCGCCAGCAGCTTTCAGGAGAACACTGAAGCTTTCTTT. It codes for CASSFQENTEAFF.

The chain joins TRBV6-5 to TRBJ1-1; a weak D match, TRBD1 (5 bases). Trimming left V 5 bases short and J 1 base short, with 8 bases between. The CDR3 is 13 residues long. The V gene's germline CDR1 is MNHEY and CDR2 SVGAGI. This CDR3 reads CASSLQANTEAFF. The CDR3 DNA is TGTGCCAGCAGTCTACAGGCGAACACTGAAGCTTTCTTT.

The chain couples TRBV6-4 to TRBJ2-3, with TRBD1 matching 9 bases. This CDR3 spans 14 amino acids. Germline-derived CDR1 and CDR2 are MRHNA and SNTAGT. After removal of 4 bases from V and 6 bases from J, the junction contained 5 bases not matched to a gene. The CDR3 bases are TGTGCCAGCAGTGCGGGACAGGGAGGGGATACGCAGTATTTT. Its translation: CASSAGQGGDTQYF.

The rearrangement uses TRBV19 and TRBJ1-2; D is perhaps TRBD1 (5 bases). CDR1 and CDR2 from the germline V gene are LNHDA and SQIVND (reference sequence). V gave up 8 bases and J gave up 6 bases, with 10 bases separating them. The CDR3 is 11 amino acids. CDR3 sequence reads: CASGRVDGYTF. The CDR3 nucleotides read TGTGCCAGTGGCAGGGTTGATGGCTACACCTTC.

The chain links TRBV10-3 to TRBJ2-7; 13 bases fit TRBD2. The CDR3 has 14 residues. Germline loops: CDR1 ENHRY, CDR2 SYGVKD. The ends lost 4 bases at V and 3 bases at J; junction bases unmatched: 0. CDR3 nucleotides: TGTGCCATCAGTGGGACTAGCGGGGGCTACGAGCAGTACGTC. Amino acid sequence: CAISGTSGGYEQYV.

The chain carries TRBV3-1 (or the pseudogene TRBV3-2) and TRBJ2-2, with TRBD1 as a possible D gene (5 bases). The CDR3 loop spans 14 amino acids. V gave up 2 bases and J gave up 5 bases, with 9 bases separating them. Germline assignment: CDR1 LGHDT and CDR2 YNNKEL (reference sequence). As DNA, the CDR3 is TGTGCCAGCAGCCAAAGGGGCCGGACCGGGGAGCTGTTTTTT. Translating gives CASSQRGRTGELFF.

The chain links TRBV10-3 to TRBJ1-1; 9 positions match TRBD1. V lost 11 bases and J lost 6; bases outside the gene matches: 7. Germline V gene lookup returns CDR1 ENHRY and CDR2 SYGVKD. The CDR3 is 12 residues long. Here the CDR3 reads CAVRDREPEAFF. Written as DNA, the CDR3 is TGTGCCGTCCGGGACAGGGAGCCTGAAGCTTTCTTT.

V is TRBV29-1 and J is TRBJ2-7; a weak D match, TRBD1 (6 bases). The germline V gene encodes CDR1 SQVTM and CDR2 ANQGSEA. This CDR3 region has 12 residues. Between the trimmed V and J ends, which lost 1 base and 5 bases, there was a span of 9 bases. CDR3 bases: TGCAGCGTTGAAGCAGGGGTCCACGAGCAGTACTTC. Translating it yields CSVEAGVHEQYF.

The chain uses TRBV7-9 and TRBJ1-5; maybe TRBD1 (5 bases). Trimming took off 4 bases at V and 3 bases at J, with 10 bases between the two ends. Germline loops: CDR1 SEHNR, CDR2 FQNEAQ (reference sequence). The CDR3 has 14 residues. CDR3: CASSWEGTNQPQHF. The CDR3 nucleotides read TGTGCCAGCAGCTGGGAGGGGACCAATCAGCCCCAGCATTTT.

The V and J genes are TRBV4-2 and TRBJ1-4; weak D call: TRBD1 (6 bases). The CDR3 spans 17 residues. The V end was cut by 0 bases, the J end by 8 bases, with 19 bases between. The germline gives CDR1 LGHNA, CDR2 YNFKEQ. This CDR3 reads CASSQDIPGGAREKLFF. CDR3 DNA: TGTGCCAGCAGCCAAGATATCCCCGGGGGGGCGCGGGAAAAACTGTTTTTT.

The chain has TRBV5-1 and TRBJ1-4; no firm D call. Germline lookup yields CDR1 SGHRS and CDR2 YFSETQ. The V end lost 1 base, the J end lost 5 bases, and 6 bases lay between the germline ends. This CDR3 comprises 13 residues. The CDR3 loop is CASSLQENEKLFF. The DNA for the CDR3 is TGCGCCAGCAGCTTGCAGGAAAATGAAAAACTGTTTTTT. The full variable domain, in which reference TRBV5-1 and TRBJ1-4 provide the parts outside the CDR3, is KAGVTQTPRYLIKTRGQQVTLSCSPISGHRSVSWYQQTPGQGLQFLFEYFSETQRNKGNFPGRFSGRQFSNSRSEMNVSTLELGDSALYLCASSLQENEKLFFGSGTQLSVL.

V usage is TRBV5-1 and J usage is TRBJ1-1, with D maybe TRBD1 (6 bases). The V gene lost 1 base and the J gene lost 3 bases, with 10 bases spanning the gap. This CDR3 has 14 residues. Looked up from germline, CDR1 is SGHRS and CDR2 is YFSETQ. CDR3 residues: CASSLLAGDTEAFF. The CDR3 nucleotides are TGCGCCAGCAGCTTGTTGGCAGGGGACACTGAAGCTTTCTTT.

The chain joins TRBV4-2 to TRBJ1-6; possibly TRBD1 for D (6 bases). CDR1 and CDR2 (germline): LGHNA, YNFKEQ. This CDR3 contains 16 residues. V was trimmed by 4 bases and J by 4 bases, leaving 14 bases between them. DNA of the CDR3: TGTGCCAGCAGCCGGGGGCAGCCCGTTTATAATTCACCCCTCCACTTT. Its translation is CASSRGQPVYNSPLHF.